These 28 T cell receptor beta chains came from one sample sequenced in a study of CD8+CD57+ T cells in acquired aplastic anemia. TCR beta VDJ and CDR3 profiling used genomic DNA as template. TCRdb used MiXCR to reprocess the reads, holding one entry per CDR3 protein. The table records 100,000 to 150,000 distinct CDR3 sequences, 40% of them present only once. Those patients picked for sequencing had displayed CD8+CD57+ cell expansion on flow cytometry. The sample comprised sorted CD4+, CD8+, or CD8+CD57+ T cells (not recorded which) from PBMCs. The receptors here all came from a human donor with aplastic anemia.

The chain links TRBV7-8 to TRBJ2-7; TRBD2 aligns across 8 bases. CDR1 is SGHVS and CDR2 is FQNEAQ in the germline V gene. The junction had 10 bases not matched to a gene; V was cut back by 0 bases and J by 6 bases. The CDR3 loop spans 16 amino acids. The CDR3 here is CASSLASGTRAREQYF. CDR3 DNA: TGTGCCAGCAGCTTAGCGTCGGGGACTAGAGCCCGCGAGCAGTACTTC.

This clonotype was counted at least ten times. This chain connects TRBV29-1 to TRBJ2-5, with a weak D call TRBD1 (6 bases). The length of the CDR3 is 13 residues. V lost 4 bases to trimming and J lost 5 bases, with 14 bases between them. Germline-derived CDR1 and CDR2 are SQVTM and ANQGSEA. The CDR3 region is CSVAQGQRETQYF. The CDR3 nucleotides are TGCAGCGTTGCCCAGGGGCAAAGGGAGACCCAGTACTTC.

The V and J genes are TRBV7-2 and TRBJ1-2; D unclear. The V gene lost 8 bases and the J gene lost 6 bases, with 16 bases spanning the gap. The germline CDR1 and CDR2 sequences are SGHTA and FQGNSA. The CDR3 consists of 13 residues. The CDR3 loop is CASSPSGPHGYTF. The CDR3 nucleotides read TGTGCCAGCTCCCCATCGGGCCCCCATGGCTACACCTTC.

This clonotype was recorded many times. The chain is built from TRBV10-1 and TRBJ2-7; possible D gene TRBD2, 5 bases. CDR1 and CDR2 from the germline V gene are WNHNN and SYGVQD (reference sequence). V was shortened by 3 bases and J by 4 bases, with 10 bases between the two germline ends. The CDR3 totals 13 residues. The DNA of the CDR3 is TGCGCCAGCAGTGATGAAGGAGGTTACGAGCAGTACTTC. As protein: CASSDEGGYEQYF.

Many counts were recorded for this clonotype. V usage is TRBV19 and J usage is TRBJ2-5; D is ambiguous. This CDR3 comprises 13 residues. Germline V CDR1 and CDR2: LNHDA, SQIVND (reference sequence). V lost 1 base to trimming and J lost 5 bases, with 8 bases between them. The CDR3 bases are TGTGCCAGTAGTATAGTAGTCCGGGAGACCCAGTACTTC. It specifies CASSIVVRETQYF. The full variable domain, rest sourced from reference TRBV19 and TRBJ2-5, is DGGITQSPKYLFRKEGQNVTLSCEQNLNHDAMYWYRQDPGQGLRLIYYSQIVNDFQKGDIAEGYSVSREKKESFPLTVTSAQKNPTAFYLCASSIVVRETQYFGPGTRLLVL.

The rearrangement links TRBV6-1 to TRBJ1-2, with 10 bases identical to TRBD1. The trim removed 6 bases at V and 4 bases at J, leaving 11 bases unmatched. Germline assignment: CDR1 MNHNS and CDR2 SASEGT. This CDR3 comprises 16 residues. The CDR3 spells CASSLQTGTGVYGYTF. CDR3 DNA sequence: TGTGCCAGCAGCCTACAAACCGGGACAGGGGTCTATGGCTACACCTTC.

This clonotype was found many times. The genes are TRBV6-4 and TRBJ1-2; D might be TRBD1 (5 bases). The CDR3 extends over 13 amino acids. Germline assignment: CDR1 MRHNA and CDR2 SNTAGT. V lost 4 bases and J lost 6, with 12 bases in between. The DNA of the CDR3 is TGTGCCAGCAGTGGAGGAGGGGTTGATGGCTACACCTTC. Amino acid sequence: CASSGGGVDGYTF.

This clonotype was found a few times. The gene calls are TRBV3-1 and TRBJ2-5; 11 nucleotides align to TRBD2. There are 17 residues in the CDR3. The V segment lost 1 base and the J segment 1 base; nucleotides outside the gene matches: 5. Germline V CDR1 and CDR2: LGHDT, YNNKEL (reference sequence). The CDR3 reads CASSQGLAGRGQETQYF. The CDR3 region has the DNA TGTGCCAGCAGCCAAGGACTAGCGGGGCGGGGCCAAGAGACCCAGTACTTC.

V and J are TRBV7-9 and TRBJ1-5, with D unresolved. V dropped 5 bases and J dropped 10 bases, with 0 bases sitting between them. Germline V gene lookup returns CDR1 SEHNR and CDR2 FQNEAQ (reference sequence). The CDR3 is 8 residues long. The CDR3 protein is CASSPQHF. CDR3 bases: TGTGCCAGCAGCCCCCAGCATTTT.

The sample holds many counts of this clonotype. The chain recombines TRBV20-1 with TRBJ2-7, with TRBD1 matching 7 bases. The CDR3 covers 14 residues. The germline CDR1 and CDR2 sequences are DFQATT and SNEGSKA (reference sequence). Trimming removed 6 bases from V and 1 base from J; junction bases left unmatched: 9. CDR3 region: CSAKDRSKSYEQYF. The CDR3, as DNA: TGCAGTGCCAAGGACAGGTCGAAGTCCTACGAGCAGTACTTC.

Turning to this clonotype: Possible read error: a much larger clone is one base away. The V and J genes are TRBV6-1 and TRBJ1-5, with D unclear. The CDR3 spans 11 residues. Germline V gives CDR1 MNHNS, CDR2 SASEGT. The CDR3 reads CASSEGRPHHF. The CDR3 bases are TGTGCCAGCAGTGAAGGGAGGCCCCATCATTTT.

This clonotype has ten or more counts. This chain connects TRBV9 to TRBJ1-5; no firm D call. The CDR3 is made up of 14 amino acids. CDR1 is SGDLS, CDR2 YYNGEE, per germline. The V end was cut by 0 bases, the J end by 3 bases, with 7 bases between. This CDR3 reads CASSVDGANQPQHF. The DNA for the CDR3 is TGTGCCAGCAGCGTAGACGGTGCCAATCAGCCCCAGCATTTT. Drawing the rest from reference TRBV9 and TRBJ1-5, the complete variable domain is DSGVTQTPKHLITATGQRVTLRCSPRSGDLSVYWYQQSLDQGLQFLIQYYNGEERAKGNILERFSAQQFPDLHSELNLSSLELGDSALYFCASSVDGANQPQHFGDGTRLSIL.

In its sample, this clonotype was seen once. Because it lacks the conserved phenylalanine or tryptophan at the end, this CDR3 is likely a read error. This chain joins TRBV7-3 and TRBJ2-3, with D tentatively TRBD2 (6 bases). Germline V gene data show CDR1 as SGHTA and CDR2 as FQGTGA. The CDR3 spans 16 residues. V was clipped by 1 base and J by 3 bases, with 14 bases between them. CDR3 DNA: TGTGCCAGCAGCTTAAATGGCAGGGAGGTTACAGATACGCAGTATCTT. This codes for CASSLNGREVTDTQYL.

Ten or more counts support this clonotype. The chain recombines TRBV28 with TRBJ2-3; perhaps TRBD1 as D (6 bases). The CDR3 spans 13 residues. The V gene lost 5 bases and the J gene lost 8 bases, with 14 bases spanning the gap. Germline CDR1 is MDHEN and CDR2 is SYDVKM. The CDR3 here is CASSVGQMGTQYF. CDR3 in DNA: TGTGCCAGCAGTGTCGGACAGATGGGTACGCAGTATTTT. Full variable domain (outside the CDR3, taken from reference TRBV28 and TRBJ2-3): DVKVTQSSRYLVKRTGEKVFLECVQDMDHENMFWYRQDPGLGLRLIYFSYDVKMKEKGDIPEGYSVSREKKERFSLILESASTNQTSMYLCASSVGQMGTQYFGPGTRLTVL.

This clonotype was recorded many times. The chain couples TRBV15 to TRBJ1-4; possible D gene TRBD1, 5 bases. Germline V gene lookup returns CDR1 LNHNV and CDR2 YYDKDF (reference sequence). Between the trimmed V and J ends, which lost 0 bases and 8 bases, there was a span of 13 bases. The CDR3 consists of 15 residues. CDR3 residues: CATSRDVGAGEKLFF. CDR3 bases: TGTGCCACCAGCAGAGATGTCGGGGCTGGAGAAAAACTGTTTTTT. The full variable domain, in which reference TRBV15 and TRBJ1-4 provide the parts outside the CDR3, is DAMVIQNPRYQVTQFGKPVTLSCSQTLNHNVMYWYQQKSSQAPKLLFHYYDKDFNNEADTPDNFQSRRPNTSFCFLDIRSPGLGDTAMYLCATSRDVGAGEKLFFGSGTQLSVL.

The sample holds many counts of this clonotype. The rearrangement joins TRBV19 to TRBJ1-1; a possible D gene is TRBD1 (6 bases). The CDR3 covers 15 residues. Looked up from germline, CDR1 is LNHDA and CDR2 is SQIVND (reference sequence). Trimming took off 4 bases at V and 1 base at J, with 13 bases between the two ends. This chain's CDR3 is CASSRGGGWNTEAFF. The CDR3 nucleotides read TGTGCCAGTAGTAGAGGGGGAGGATGGAACACTGAAGCTTTCTTT.

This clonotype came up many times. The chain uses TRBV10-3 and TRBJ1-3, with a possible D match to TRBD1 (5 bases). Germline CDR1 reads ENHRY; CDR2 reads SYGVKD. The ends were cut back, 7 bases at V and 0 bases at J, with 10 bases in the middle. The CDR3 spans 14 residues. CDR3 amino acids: CAITPGLSGNTIYF. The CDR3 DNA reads TGTGCCATCACTCCGGGACTCTCTGGAAACACCATATATTTT.

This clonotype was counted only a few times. CDR3: CASSPAGGYNEQFF. CDR3 DNA: TGTGCCAGCAGTCCGGCTGGGGGGTACAATGAGCAGTTCTTC. The chain combines TRBV28 with TRBJ2-1; a possible D gene is TRBD2 (6 bases). Germline CDR1 reads MDHEN; CDR2 reads SYDVKM. Trimming pared 5 bases from V and 4 bases from J, leaving 12 bases between. CDR3 length equals 14 residues.

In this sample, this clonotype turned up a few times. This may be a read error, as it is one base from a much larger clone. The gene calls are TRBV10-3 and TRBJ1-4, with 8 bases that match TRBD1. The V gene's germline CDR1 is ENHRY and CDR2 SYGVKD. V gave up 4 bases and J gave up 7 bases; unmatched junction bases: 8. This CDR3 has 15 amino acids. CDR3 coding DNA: TGTGCCATCAGTGGGCAATTTACAGGGGGTGAAAAACTGTTTTTT. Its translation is CAISGQFTGGEKLFF.

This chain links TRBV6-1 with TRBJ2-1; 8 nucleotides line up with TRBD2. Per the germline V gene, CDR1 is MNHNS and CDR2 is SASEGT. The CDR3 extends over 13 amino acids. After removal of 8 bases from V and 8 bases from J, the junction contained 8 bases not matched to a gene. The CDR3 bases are TGTGCCAGCCATCGGGGGGGCATAGATGAGCAGTTCTTC. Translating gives CASHRGGIDEQFF.

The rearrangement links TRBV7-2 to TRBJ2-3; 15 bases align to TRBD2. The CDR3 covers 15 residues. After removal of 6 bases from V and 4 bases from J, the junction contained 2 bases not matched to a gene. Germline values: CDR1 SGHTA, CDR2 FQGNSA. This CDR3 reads CASRGLAGGADTQYF. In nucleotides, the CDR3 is TGTGCCAGCAGGGGACTAGCGGGGGGTGCAGATACGCAGTATTTT. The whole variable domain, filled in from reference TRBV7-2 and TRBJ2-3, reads GAGVSQSPSNKVTEKGKDVELRCDPISGHTALYWYRQSLGQGLEFLIYFQGNSAPDKSGLPSDRFSAERTGGSVSTLTIQRTQQEDSAVYLCASRGLAGGADTQYFGPGTRLTVL.

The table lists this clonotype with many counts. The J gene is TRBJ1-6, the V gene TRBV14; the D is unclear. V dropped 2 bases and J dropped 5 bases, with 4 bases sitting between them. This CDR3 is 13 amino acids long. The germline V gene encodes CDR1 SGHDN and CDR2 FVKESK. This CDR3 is CASSQLNNSPLHF. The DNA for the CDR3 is TGTGCCAGCAGCCAACTTAATAATTCACCCCTCCACTTT.

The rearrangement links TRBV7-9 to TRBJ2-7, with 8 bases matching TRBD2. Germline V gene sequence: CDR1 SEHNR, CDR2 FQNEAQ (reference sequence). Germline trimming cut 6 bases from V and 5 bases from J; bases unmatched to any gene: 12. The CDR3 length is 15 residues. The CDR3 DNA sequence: TGTGCCAGCAGATCGGCGGGGGGCCCTCGAAACGAGCAGTACGTC. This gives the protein CASRSAGGPRNEQYV.

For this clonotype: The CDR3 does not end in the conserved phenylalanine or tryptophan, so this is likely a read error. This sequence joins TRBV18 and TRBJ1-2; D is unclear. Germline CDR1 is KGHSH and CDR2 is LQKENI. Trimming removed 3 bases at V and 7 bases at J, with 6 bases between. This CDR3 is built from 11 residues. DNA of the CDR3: TGTGCCAGCTCACCCTCCGGTGGCTACACCCTC. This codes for CASSPSGGYTL.

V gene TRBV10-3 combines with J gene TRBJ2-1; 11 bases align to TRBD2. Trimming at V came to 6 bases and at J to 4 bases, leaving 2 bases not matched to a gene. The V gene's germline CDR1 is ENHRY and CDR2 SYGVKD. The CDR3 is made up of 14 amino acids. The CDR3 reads CAIRRTSGYNEQFF. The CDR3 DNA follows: TGTGCCATCAGGCGGACTAGCGGGTACAATGAGCAGTTCTTC.

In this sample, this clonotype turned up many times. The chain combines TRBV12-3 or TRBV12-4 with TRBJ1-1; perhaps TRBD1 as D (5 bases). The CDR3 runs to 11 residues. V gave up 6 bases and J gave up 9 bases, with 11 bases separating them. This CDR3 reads CASSKGLQAFF. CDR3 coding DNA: TGTGCCAGCAGCAAGGGGCTTCAAGCTTTCTTT.

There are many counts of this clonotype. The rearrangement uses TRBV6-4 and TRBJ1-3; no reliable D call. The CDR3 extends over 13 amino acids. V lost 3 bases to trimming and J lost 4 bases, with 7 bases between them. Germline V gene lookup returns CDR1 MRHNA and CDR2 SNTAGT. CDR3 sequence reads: CASSEDGGNTIYF. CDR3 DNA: TGTGCCAGCAGTGAGGACGGGGGAAACACCATATATTTT.

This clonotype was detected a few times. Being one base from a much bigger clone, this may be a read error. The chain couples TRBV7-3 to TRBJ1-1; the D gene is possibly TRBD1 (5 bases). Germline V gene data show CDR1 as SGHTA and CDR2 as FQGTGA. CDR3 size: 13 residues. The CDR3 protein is CASSQGRDTEAFF. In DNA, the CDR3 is TGCGCCAGCAGCCAAGGCAGGGACACTGAAGCTTTCTTT.